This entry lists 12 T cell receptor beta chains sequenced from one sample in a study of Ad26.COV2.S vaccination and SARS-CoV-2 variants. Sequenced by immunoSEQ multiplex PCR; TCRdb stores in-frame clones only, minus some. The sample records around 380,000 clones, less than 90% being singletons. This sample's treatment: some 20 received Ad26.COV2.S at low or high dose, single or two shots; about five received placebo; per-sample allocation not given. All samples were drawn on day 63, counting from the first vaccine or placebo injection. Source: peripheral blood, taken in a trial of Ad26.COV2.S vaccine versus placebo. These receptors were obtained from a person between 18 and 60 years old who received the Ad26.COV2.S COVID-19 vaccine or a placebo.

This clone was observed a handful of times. CDR3 coding DNA: TGTGCCATCATGACCACCGGGACTCATTATGGCTACACCTTC. This codes for CAIMTTGTHYGYTF. The chain joins TRBV10-3 to TRBJ1-2; TRBD1 might be the D (5 bases). Germline V lookup: CDR1 ENHRY, CDR2 SYGVKD. The CDR3 has 14 residues. V lost 7 bases and J 5 bases, leaving 17 bases between the germline ends.

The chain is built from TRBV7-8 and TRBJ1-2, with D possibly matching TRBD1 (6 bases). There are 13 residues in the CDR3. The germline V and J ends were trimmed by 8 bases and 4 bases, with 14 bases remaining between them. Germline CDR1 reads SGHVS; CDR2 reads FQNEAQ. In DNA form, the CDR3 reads TGTGCCAGCTCTCACAGGGACGGCTATGGCTACACCTTC. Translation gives CASSHRDGYGYTF.

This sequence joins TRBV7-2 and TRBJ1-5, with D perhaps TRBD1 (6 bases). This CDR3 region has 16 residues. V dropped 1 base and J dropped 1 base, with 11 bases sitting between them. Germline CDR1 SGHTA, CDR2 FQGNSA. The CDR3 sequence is CASSLVGQGSNQPQHF. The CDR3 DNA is TGTGCCAGCAGCTTAGTGGGGCAGGGGAGCAATCAGCCCCAGCATTTT. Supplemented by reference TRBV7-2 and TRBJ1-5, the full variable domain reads GAGVSQSPSNKVTEKGKDVELRCDPISGHTALYWYRQSLGQGLEFLIYFQGNSAPDKSGLPSDRFSAERTGGSVSTLTIQRTQQEDSAVYLCASSLVGQGSNQPQHFGDGTRLSIL.

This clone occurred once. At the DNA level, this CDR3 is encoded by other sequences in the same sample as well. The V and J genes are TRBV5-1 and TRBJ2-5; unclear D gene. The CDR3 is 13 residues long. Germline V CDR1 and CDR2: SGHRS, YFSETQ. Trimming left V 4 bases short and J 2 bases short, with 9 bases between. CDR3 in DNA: TGCGCCAGCAGCCCGGGTGGGCAAGAGACCCAGTACTTC. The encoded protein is CASSPGGQETQYF.

CDR3 nucleotide sequence: TGTGCCAGCAGCTTAGGCGCGGGGGCAAGAGAGCAGTACTTC. Residues: CASSLGAGAREQYF. V gene TRBV11-2 combines with J gene TRBJ2-7, with TRBD2 as a possible D gene (7 bases). CDR3 length: 14 residues. Per the germline V gene, CDR1 is SGHAT and CDR2 is FQNNGV. Between the trimmed V and J ends, which lost 1 base and 7 bases, there was a span of 14 bases.

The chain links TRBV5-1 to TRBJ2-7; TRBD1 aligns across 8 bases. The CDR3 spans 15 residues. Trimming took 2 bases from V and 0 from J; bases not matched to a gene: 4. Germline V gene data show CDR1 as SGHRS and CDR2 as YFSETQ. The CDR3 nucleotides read TGCGCCAGCAGCTTACGGACAGGGATCTCCTACGAGCAGTACTTC. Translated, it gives CASSLRTGISYEQYF.

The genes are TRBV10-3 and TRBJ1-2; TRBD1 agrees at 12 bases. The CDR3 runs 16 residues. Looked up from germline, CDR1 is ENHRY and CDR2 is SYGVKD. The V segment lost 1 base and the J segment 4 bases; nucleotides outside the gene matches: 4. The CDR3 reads CAISEYGTGGLYGYTF. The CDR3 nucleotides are TGTGCCATCAGTGAGTACGGGACAGGGGGCCTCTATGGCTACACCTTC.

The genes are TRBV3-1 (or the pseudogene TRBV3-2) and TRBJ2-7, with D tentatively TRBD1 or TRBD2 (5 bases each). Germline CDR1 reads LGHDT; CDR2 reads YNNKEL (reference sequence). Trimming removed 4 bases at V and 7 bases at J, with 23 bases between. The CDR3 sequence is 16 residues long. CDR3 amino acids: CASSRDGPSPFLEQYF. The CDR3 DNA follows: TGTGCCAGCAGCCGGGACGGGCCTAGCCCGTTCTTAGAGCAGTACTTC.

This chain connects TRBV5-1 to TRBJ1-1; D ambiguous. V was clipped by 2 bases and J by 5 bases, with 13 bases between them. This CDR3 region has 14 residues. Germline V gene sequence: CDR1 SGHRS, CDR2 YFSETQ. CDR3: CASSFPGRETEAFF. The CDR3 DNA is TGCGCCAGCAGCTTCCCCGGGAGGGAGACTGAAGCTTTCTTT.

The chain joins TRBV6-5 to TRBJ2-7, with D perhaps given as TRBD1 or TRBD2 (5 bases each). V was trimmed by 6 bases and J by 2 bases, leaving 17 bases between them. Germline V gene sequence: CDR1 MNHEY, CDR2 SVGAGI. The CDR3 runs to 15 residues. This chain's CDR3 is CASREALGPTYEQYF. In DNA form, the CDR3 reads TGTGCCAGCAGGGAGGCTCTGGGACCCACCTACGAGCAGTACTTC.

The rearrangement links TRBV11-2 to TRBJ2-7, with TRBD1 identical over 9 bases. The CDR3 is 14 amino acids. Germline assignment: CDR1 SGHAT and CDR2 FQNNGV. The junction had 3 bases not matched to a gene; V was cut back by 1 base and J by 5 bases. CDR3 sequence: CASSLAGQGDEQYF. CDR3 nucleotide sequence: TGTGCCAGCAGCTTAGCGGGACAGGGCGACGAGCAGTACTTC.

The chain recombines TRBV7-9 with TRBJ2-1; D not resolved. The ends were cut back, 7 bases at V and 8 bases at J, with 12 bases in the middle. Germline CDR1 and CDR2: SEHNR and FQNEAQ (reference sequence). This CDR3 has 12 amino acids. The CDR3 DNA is TGTGCCAGCACCGAATTCGACGATGAGCAGTTCTTC. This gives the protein CASTEFDDEQFF.